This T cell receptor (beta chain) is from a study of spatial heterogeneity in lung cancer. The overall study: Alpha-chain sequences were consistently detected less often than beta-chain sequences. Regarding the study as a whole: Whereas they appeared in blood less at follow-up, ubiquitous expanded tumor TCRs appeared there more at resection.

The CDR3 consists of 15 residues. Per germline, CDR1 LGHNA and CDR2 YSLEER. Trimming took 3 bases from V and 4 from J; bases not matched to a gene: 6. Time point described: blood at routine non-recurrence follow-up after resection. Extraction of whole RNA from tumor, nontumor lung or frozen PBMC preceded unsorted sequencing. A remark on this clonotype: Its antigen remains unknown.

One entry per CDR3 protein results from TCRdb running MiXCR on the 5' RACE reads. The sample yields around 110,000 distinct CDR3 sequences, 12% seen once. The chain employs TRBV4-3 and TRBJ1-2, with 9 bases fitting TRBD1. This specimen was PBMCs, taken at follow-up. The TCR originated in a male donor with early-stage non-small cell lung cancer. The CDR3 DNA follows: TGCGCCAGCAGCCAGAGGCTGACAGGGGGCTATGGCTACACCTTC. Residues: CASSQRLTGGYGYTF.